The present T cell receptor (beta chain) was sequenced within a study of shared clonotypes between healthy human individuals (dated by TCRdb to 2018 to 2020). Study-level background: The cohort included a few men and a couple of women between 18 and 49 years of age. To increase sequencing depth and limit assay-specific biases, different laboratories used diverse techniques to prepare libraries and sequence TCR repertoires. Per donor, three plates each were used for CD4 naive and CD4 memory, two for CD8 naive, and one for CD8 memory. The study deeply sequenced blood TCR repertoires of about 5 healthy adults to estimate repertoire size and the extent of clonotype sharing between individuals. Per donor, leukapheresis produced somewhere between about 0.9 and 9 billion PBMCs.

Concerning this clone itself: Its antigen is not yet known. No clone much larger than this one lies a single base away; base qualities are absent.

V loses 1 base, J loses 4 bases, and the germline ends lie 14 bases apart. Reading the germline V gene (reference sequence) gives CDR1 SEHNR and CDR2 FQNEAQ. Including the terminal cysteine and phenylalanine, the CDR3 comprises 15 residues. Only CDR3 DNA is held: 45 bases, read in frame from base 1. Using the deep immunoSEQ assay, multiplex PCR amplified TCR CDR3 regions from genomic DNA. Extracted genomic DNA from each cell subset was distributed evenly across all wells of several immunoSEQ 96-well plates, and each plate was treated as a replicate. Each replicate PCR for sorted subsets received about 210 ng genomic DNA, equal to about 30,000 T cell genomes. Purified libraries were quantified with a Qubit 3.0 fluorometer, sized on a Bioanalyzer 2100, and re-quantified with the KAPA Library Quantification kit. A separate single-read 150-cycle Illumina NextSeq 550 flow cell was used to sequence each immunoSEQ 96-well plate. Per the source publication's procedure: Because the immunoSEQ output held only junctional sequences and lacked quality scores, the filtering could not match the filtering applied to full-length reads. To assign V/J genes and CDR3, sequences were annotated against IMGT germline references using PyIR, a Python wrapper for IgBLAST v1.9. Reads were filtered out if the reads had weak V/J assignments (E-value above 1e-6), no CDR3, stop codons, out-of-frame junctions, or ambiguous translated residues. A V3J clonotype was defined by an identical inferred V gene, J gene, and CDR3 amino acid sequence. Percentage overlap between repertoires was calculated by dividing the number of shared unique clonotypes by the size of the smaller repertoire. Three approaches were used to assess repertoire richness: RTK rarefaction, the Chao1 estimator, and Recon v2.1 estimates of unobserved clonotypes. Generation probabilities for all TCRbeta clonotypes obtained by the gDNA method from a handful of donors were computed using OLGA. TCRdb took this table from immuneACCESS and kept in-frame rearrangements with V and J called. Such tables lack part of the clones; where checked against another copy, unresolved V genes explain under half of the gap, and the rest is unexplained. From that table come the V and J calls and clone size; the DNA was used to work out D and trimming. In all, the sample holds 700,000 to 950,000 clones, and 96% of those were seen once. About 0.25% of the sample is held by the ten biggest clonotypes.

CD8 naive samples were obtained by positive selection for CCR7 among CD45RO-negative cells, yielding a CD45RA+CCR7+ population from which TemRA cells were excluded. Donors were healthy HIV-negative adults with no recently reported acute infections or vaccinations. Every donor was a Caucasian adult living in Nashville, Tennessee, USA. After blood collection by leukapheresis, PBMCs were isolated using Ficoll-Histopaque density gradient centrifugation and then cryopreserved in the vapor phase of liquid nitrogen. Analytical flow cytometry was used to check the purity and quantity of each magnetically sorted T cell population. Genomic DNA was isolated from every sorted fraction and measured by UV absorbance on a Nanodrop 2000c. The full study reports these points: Even with the large sequencing depth, rarefaction of the sorted-subset datasets indicated that sequencing was incomplete. Based on pairwise subsampling, the degree of clonotype sharing among donors was expected to be affected by sequencing depth. Around 5% of naive CD4, around 3.5% of naive CD8, roughly 2.4% of memory CD4, and 0.4% of memory CD8 clonotypes were shared across several donors. Because the study included only a small number of donors, the genetic and exposure-history diversity represented was limited. Sampling was limited to blood, and TCR repertoires in tissue likely differ from TCR repertoires in blood. Higher generation probabilities were observed for clonotypes shared by all four sorted-subset donors than for non-shared clonotypes. Larger estimated clonotype richness was generally found for naive subsets than for memory subsets.

The sequence derives from a man aged 30-40 years in good health. The sequence joins TRBV7-9 to TRBJ2-7, with the D gene too uncertain to name. The sequenced sample consisted of naive CD8+ T cells sorted from blood. This sample's cell subset or site label indicates: CD45RA+CCR7+. The CDR3 sequence is CASSLELGSRYEQYF. The nucleotide sequence reads TGTGCCAGCAGCTTAGAACTGGGATCGAGATACGAGCAGTACTTC.